This TCR beta chain was recovered during a study of monozygotic twins with inflammatory bowel disease. CDR3 size: 15 residues. In germline, CDR1 is SGHRS, CDR2 YFSETQ. Study results and caveats: Researchers were unable to tell different T cell subtypes apart.

The team made cDNA by running eight separate reactions for each sample. Amplification of TCRalpha and TCRbeta cDNA involved two nested PCRs that ran for approximately 16 and 9 cycles. TCRdb reanalyzed the 5' RACE reads, giving one entry per CDR3 protein sequence and no DNA. This specimen shows 300,000 to 350,000 distinct CDR3 sequences; the ten leading clones hold around 2%. About this clonotype: Its antigen is unknown.

Sequences were obtained from blood. The receptor was derived from a human donor with ulcerative colitis or Crohn's disease, or a healthy co-twin of an affected twin (not recorded which). The chain carries TRBV5-1 and TRBJ1-2; TCRdb's D call of TRBD1 is untestable without DNA. This chain's CDR3 is CASSIDRVGDYGYTF.